The entry below gives a single T cell receptor beta chain sequence along with its context. The antigen remains undetermined. Healthy Caucasian individuals from Russia aged roughly 6 to 95 were enrolled as donors. It was with a sample-barcoded 5' primer and a J-beta primer mix that a second PCR of roughly 6 to 12 cycles was run. TCRdb redid the calling of the 5' RACE reads with MiXCR, one entry per CDR3 protein. The sample consists of about 1.8 million distinct CDR3 sequences, less than 50% of them appearing once. Germline V gives CDR1 WSHSY, CDR2 SAAADI. CDR3 length: 12 residues. V shed 0 bases and J shed 7 bases, with 3 bases lying between them. The data are from a study of blood T cells in healthy people across ages. Study observations and caveats: The authors considered diversity estimates from one million T cells to be underestimates.

The sequenced sample consisted of blood. The clonotype comes from a woman aged 35 to 49 in good health. The chain links TRBV10-2 to TRBJ1-4, with D unclear. CDR3 protein: CASSESAEKLFF. The CDR3 bases are TGCGCCAGCAGTGAGTCAGCTGAAAAACTGTTTTTT.